A selection of T cell receptor beta chains follows, all from one sample in a study of post-analysis software for immune sequencing data. Each CDR3 protein gets one entry after TCRdb re-called the PCR reads with MiXCR. The table records hundreds of thousands of distinct CDR3 sequences, 59% of them present only once. Sequences were obtained from blood. The receptors were gathered from a girl aged 2 to 9 with multiple sclerosis. CDR3s include the opening cysteine and the closing phenylalanine or tryptophan. The D gene is left open where the match is weak. Some rows have no size entry. The others give once, few or many, or a class for an expanded clone.

V gene	D gene	J gene	clone size	CDR3 DNA	CDR3 protein
TRBV4-2	.	TRBJ2-1	.	TGTGCCAGCAGCCAGCGGGGGACAGTGGGTAATGAGCAGTTCTTC	CASSQRGTVGNEQFF
TRBV20-1	TRBD1	TRBJ1-1	.	TGCAGTGCGCCAACGACAGGGAGCGGCTTGAACACTGAAGCTTTCTTT	CSAPTTGSGLNTEAFF
TRBV29-1	TRBD1	TRBJ1-2	.	TGCAGCGGGACTTCTGACAGGGGCCCCTCTGGCTACACCTTC	CSGTSDRGPSGYTF
TRBV29-1	.	TRBJ2-7	once	TGCAGCGGCTACCGGGGATACGAGCAGTACTTC	CSGYRGYEQYF
TRBV11-1	.	TRBJ2-7	.	TGTGCCAGCAGCTTAGGATGGACAGCCTCCTACGAGCAGTACTTC	CASSLGWTASYEQYF
TRBV5-1	.	TRBJ2-7	once	TGCGCCAGCAGCTTGGGTAGCGCGAACTCCTACGAGCAGTACTTC	CASSLGSANSYEQYF
TRBV20-1	.	TRBJ2-5	.	TGCAGTGCCGAACAGGGTTGGAGGCAACAAGAGACCCAGTACTTC	CSAEQGWRQQETQYF
TRBV5-1	.	TRBJ1-4	.	TGCGCCAGCAGCCTGGATCCGGCGGGGGAAAAACTGTTTTTT	CASSLDPAGEKLFF
TRBV20-1	.	TRBJ2-6	.	TGCAGTGCACCCCTCGGGGCCAACGTCCTGACTTTC	CSAPLGANVLTF
TRBV11-2	TRBD1	TRBJ1-2	.	TGTGCCAGCTCGCCCCCGGGACAGACAAACTATGGCTACACCTTC	CASSPPGQTNYGYTF
TRBV10-3	.	TRBJ1-1	.	TGTGCCATCAGTGAGCAGGGTTGGGAAACTGAAGCTTTCTTT	CAISEQGWETEAFF
TRBV18	.	TRBJ2-1	.	TGTGCCAGCTCACCACGCGGGGCCCTAGAGGGTGAGCAGTTCTTC	CASSPRGALEGEQFF
TRBV9	.	TRBJ2-3	.	TGTGCCAGCAGCGTAGCCTTCACAGATACGCAGTATTTT	CASSVAFTDTQYF
TRBV12-3/TRBV12-4	.	TRBJ1-2	.	TGTGCCAGCAGGTCAAGCCCAGGGACAAATGGCTACACCTTC	CASRSSPGTNGYTF
TRBV5-6	TRBD1	TRBJ1-2	few	TGTGCCAGCAGCTTGGGACAGGGACACGGCTACACCTTC	CASSLGQGHGYTF
TRBV6-5	TRBD2	TRBJ2-3	few	TGTGCCAGCAGTTATCAACTAGCGGGGGGTACACTCACAGATACGCAGTATTTT	CASSYQLAGGTLTDTQYF
TRBV7-2	.	TRBJ2-5	.	TGTGCCAGCAGACCGCCGGGCTCGGGCGTTGAAGGGACCCAGTACTTC	CASRPPGSGVEGTQYF
TRBV7-2	.	TRBJ1-2	.	TGTGCCAGCAGCTTAGATCAAGGCTTCTATGGCTACACCTTC	CASSLDQGFYGYTF
TRBV6-5	.	TRBJ2-5	.	TGTGCCAGCAGTCCCTCCGGTACCGTGACCCAGTACTTC	CASSPSGTVTQYF
TRBV29-1	.	TRBJ1-2	few	TGCAGCGTCGCCCTCCTGGGGGCCACTAACTATGGCTACACCTTC	CSVALLGATNYGYTF
TRBV7-9	.	TRBJ2-3	few	TGTGCCACCTTTACAGATACGCAGTATTTT	CATFTDTQYF
TRBV5-5	.	TRBJ2-5	.	TGTGCCAGCAGCCGCGGGACAGTACTATTAGGAGAGACCCAGTACTTC	CASSRGTVLLGETQYF
TRBV20-1	.	TRBJ2-3	.	TGCAGTGCTAGAGAGACGGGGACAGATACGCAGTATTTT	CSARETGTDTQYF
TRBV2	TRBD1	TRBJ1-2	.	TGTGCCAGCAGTGTCGGGGACAGCTATGGCGACACCTTC	CASSVGDSYGDTF
TRBV29-1	TRBD2	TRBJ2-3	few	TGCAGCGTTGAAGGACTAGCGGGGTCAGATACGCAGTATTTT	CSVEGLAGSDTQYF
TRBV5-6	.	TRBJ1-2	.	TGTGCCAGCAGCGGAAGGGACTTGGCCTTCTATGGCTACACCTTC	CASSGRDLAFYGYTF
TRBV5-1	.	TRBJ2-7	.	TGCGCCAGCAGTAAGCTATCCTCGGGGGAGCAGTACTTC	CASSKLSSGEQYF
TRBV20-1	.	TRBJ2-1	once	TGCAGTGCCTTAGACGACGGTTACCCCTCCTACAATGAGCAGTTCTTC	CSALDDGYPSYNEQFF
TRBV29-1	TRBD2	TRBJ2-5	few	TGCAGCGTTTTTGGACTAGCGGGGGGTCGGGAGACCCAGTACTTC	CSVFGLAGGRETQYF